This T cell receptor (beta chain) was sequenced for a study of a mutant IDH1 vaccine in newly diagnosed glioma. The method was immunoSEQ multiplex PCR; TCRdb's version includes in-frame clones alone and lacks a portion of them. The repertoire holds under 35,000 clones, with approximately 86% as singletons. The CDR3 totals 14 residues. Germline CDR1 and CDR2: SGHTA and FQGNSA. The V and J ends lost 2 bases and 5 bases respectively, with 12 bases between them. Noted time point: baseline, week 1 (first vaccination visit). Treatment: pre-vaccination baseline after standard-of-care therapy. This TCR came from a woman aged 40 to 50 with glioma. This sample comprised PBMCs, obtained from a glioma patient treated with radiotherapy, temozolomide or both. This chain links TRBV7-2 with TRBJ2-5; maybe TRBD1 (5 bases). The CDR3 region has the DNA TGTGCCAGCAGCTTAAAGGGGCCCCGGGAGACCCAGTACTTC. Amino acids: CASSLKGPRETQYF.